This T cell receptor (beta chain) comes out of a study of blood T cell repertoires in COVID-19. Study overall: Both acute and convalescent COVID-19 samples were obtained from the United States, Italy and Spain. From T cells, B-cell-depleted T cells, or PBMCs came the material, which was cDNA or gDNA.

Original analysis: By means of reference gene primer amplification, nucleated cell counts were estimated. Generated by immunoSEQ multiplex PCR, the TCRdb table keeps only in-frame clones and is missing some. V and J calls plus clone size are reproduced from that table; the DNA served to infer D and trimming. The sample shows some 260,000 clones, around 90% of them seen only once. Germline assignment: CDR1 SGHTA and CDR2 FQGNSA. J was trimmed by 8 bases and V by 3 bases; bases with no gene match: 14. The CDR3 is 16 amino acids. This receptor was identified in a human donor in a cohort sampled during active COVID-19. The chain joins TRBV7-2 to TRBJ1-2; 8 nucleotides match TRBD1. Sequences were obtained from peripheral blood. The CDR3, as DNA: TGTGCCAGCAGCTTGGGTGTCGGGACAGGCTCGGGGGGCTACACCTTC. Encoded protein: CASSLGVGTGSGGYTF.